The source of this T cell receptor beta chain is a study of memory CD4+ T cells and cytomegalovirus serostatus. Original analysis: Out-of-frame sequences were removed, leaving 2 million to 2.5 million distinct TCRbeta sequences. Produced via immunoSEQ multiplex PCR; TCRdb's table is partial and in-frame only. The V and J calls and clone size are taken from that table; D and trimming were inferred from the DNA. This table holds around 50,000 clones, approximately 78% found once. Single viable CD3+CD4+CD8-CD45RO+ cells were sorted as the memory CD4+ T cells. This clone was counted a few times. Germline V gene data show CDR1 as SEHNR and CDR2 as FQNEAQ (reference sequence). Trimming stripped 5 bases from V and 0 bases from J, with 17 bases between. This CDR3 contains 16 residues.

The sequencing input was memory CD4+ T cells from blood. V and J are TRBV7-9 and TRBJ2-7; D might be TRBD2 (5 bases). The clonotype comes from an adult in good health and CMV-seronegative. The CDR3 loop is CASSPLRSGSSYEQYF. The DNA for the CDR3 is TGTGCCAGCAGCCCACTTAGGAGTGGGAGCTCCTACGAGCAGTACTTC. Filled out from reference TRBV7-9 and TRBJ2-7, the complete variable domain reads DTGVSQNPRHKITKRGQNVTFRCDPISEHNRLYWYRQTLGQGPEFLTYFQNEAQLEKSRLLSDRFSAERPKGSFSTLEIQRTEQGDSAMYLCASSPLRSGSSYEQYFGPGTRLTVT.